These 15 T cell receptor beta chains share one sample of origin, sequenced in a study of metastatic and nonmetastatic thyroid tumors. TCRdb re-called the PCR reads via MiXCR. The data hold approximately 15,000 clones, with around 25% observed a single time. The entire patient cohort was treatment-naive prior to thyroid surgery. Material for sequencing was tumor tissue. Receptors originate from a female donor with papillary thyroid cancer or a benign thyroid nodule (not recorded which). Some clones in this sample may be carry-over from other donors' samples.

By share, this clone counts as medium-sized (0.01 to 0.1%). CDR3 region: CASSLGEGRGDTQYF. Written as DNA, the CDR3 is TGTGCCAGCAGCTTAGGGGAGGGCCGGGGAGATACGCAGTATTTT. This chain uses TRBV11-2 with TRBJ2-3; TRBD2 aligns across 7 bases. CDR3 size: 15 residues. V lost 1 base to trimming and J lost 5 bases; unmatched junction nucleotides: 6. Germline CDR1 and CDR2: SGHAT and FQNNGV. Variable domain in full (rest from reference TRBV11-2 and TRBJ2-3): EAGVAQSPRYKIIEKRQSVAFWCNPISGHATLYWYQQILGQGPKLLIQFQNNGVVDDSQLPKDRFSAERLKGVDSTLKIQPAKLEDSAVYLCASSLGEGRGDTQYFGPGTRLTVL.

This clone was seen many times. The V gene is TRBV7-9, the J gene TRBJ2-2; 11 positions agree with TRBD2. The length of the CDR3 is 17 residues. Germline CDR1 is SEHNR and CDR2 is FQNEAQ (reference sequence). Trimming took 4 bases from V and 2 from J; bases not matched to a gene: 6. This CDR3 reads CASSSRRLAGNTGELFF. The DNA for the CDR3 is TGTGCCAGCAGCTCCCGGAGACTAGCGGGAAACACCGGGGAGCTGTTTTTT.

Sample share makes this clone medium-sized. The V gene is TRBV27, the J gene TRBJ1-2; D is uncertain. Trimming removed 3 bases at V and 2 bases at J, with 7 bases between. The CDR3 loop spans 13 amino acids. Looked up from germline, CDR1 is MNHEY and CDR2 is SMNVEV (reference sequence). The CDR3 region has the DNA TGTGCCAGCAGTTTCGGCACAAACTATGGCTACACCTTC. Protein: CASSFGTNYGYTF.

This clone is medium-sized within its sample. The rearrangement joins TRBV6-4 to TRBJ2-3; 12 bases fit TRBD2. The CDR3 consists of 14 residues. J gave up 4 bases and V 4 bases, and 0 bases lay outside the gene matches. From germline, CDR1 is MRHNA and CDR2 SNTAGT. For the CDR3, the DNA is TGTGCCAGCAGTGGACTAGCGGGAGCAGATACGCAGTATTTT. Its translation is CASSGLAGADTQYF.

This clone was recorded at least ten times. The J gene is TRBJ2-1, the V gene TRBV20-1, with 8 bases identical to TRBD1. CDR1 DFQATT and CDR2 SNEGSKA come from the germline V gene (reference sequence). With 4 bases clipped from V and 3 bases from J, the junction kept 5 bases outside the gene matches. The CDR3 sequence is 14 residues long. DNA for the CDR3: TGCAGTGCTAAGGACAGGGAGGTCTACAATGAGCAGTTCTTC. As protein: CSAKDREVYNEQFF.

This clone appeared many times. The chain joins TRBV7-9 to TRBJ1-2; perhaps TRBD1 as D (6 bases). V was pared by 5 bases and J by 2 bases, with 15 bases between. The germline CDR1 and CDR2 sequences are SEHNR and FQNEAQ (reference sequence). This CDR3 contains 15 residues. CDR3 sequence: CASSQPDQGNYGYTF. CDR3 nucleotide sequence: TGTGCCAGCAGCCAACCCGACCAGGGGAACTATGGCTACACCTTC.

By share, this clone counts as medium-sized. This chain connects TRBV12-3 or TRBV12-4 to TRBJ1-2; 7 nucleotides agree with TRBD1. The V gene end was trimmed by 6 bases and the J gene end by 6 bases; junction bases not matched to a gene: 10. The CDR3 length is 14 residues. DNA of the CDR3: TGTGCCAGCAGCCAACAGGGGCGCGCGGATGGCTACACCTTC. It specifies CASSQQGRADGYTF.

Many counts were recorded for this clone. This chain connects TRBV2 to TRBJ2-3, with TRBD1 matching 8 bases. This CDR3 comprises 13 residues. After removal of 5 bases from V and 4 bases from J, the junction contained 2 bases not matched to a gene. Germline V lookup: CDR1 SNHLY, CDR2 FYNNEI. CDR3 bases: TGTGCCAGCAGTCGACAGGGGTCAGATACGCAGTATTTT. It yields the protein CASSRQGSDTQYF.

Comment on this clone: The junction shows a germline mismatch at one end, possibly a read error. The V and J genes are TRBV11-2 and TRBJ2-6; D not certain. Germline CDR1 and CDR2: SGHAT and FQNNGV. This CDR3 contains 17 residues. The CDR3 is CASSLWLQISGSNVLTF. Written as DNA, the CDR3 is TGTGCCAGCAGCTTGTGGCTACAGATCTCTGGGTCCAACGTCCTGACTTTC.

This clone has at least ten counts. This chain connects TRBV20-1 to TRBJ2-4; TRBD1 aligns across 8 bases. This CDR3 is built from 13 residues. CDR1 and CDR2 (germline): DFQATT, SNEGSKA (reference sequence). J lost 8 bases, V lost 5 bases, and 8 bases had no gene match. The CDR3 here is CSAGPGGRDIQYF. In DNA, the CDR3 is TGCAGTGCTGGCCCAGGGGGCAGGGACATTCAGTACTTC.

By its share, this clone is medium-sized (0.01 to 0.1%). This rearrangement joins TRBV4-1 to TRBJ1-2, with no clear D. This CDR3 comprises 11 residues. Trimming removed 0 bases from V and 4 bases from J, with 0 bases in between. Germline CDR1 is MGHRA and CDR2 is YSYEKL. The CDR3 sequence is CASSQDYGYTF. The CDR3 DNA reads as TGCGCCAGCAGCCAAGACTATGGCTACACCTTC.

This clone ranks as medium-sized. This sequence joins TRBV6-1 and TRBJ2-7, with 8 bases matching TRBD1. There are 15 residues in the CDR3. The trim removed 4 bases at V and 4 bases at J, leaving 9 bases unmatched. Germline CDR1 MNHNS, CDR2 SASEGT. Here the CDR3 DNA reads TGTGCCAGCAGTGCAACCGGGACAGGAGAATACGAGCAGTACTTC. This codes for CASSATGTGEYEQYF.

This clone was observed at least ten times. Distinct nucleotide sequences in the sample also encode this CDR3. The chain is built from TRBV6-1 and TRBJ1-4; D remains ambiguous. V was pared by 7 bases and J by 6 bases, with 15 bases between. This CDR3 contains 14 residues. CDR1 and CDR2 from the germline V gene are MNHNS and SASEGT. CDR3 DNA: TGTGCCAGCAAAGGAGAGGTTCCCCATGAAAAACTGTTTTTT. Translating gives CASKGEVPHEKLFF.

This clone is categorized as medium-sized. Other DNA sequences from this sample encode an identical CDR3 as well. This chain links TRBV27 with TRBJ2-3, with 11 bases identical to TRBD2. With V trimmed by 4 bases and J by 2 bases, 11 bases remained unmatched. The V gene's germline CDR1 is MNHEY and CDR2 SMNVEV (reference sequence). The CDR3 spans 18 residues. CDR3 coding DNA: TGTGCCAGCAGTTCGAGGCCTCTAGCGGGAGGAAACACAGATACGCAGTATTTT. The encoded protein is CASSSRPLAGGNTDTQYF.

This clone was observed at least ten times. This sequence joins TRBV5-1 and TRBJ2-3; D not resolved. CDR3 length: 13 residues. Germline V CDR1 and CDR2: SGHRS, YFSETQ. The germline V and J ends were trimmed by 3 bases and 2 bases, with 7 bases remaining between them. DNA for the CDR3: TGCGCCAGCAGCTCGGACCACACAGATACGCAGTATTTT. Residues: CASSSDHTDTQYF.